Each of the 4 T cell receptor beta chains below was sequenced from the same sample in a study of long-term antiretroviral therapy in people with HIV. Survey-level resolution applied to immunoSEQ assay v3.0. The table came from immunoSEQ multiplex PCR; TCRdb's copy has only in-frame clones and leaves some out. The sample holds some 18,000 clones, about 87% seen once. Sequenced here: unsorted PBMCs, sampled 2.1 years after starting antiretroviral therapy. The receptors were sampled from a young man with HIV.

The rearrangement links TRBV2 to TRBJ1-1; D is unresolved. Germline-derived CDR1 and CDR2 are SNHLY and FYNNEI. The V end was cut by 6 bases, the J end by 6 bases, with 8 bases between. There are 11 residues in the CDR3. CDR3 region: CASRWAPEAFF. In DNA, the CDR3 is TGTGCCAGCAGGTGGGCCCCTGAAGCTTTCTTT.

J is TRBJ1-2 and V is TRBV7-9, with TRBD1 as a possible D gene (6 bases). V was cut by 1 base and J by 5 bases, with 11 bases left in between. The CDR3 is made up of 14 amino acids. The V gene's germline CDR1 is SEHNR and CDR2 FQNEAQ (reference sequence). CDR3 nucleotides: TGTGCCAGCAGCTTAGAAGGGGGTGGATATGGCTACACCTTC. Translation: CASSLEGGGYGYTF.

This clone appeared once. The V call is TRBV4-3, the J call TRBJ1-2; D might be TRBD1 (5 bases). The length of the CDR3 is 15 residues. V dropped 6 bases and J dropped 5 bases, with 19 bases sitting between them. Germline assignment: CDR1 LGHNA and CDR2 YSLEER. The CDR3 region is CASRAKPGLLYGYTF. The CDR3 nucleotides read TGCGCCAGCAGAGCGAAGCCGGGACTCCTTTATGGCTACACCTTC.

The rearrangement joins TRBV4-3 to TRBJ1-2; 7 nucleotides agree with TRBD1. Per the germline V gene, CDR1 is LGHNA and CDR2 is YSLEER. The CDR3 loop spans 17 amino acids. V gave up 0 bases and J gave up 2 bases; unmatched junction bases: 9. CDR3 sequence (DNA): TGCGCCAGCAGCCAAGATAAGGGACAGAGGATAAACTATGGCTACACCTTC. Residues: CASSQDKGQRINYGYTF.